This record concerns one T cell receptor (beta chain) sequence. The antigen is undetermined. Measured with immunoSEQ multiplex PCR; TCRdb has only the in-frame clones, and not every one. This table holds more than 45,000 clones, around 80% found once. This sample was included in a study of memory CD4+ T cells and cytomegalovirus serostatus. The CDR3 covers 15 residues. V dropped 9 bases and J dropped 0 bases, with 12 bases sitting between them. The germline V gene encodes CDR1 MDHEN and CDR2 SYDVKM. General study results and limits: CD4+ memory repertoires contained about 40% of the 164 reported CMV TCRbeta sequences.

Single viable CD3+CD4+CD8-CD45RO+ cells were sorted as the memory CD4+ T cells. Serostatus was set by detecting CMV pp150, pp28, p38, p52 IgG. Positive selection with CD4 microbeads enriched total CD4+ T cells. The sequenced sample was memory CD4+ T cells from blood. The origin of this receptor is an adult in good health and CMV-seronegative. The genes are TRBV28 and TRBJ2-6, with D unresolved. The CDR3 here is CASIKALSGANVLTF. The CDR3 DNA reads TGTGCCAGTATAAAAGCGCTCTCTGGGGCCAACGTCCTGACTTTC.